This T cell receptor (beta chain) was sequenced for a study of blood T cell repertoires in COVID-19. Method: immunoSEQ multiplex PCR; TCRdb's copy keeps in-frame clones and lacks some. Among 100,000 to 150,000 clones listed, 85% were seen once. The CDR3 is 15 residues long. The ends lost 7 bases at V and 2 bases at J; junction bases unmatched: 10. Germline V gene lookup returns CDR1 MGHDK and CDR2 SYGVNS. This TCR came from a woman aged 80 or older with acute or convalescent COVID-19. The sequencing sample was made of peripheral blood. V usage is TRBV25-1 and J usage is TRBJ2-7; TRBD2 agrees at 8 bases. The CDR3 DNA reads TGTGCCAGCACCCCCGGGGGGGCAGCAACCTACGAGCAGTACTTC. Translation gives CASTPGGAATYEQYF.